The clone carrying this TCR beta chain has a handful of counts. As yet, its antigen is unknown. This entry belongs to a study of blood T cells in healthy people across ages. In germline, CDR1 is MNHEY, CDR2 SVGAGI. This CDR3 has 15 amino acids. V was shortened by 5 bases and J by 4 bases, with 16 bases between the two germline ends. For the second PCR, which ran for roughly 7 to 11 cycles, a sample-barcoded 5' primer and a J-beta primer mix were used. A single record per CDR3 protein comes from TCRdb applying MiXCR to the 5' RACE reads. Of around 1.1 million distinct CDR3 sequences in the sample, 35% to 40% were seen once. Study-wide points: With donor CMV status unknown, expanded clonotype changes were possibly confounded. Aged donors had fewer naive CD4+ cells and lower diversity than long-lived donors.

The sequenced sample was blood. The V call is TRBV6-5, the J call TRBJ2-3; TRBD2 is a possible D gene (5 bases). The TCR sequence derives from a man between 18 and 35 years old in good health. The CDR3 region is CASSPSGSIPDTQYF. The DNA of the CDR3 is TGTGCCAGCAGTCCCTCTGGGAGTATCCCAGATACGCAGTATTTT.